The present T cell receptor beta chain was sequenced within a study of CD8 T cells in Susac syndrome. RNA, at roughly 0.45 to 1 ug, was reverse transcribed with random hexamers. TCRdb used MiXCR to reprocess the immunoSEQ multiplex PCR reads, holding one entry per CDR3 protein. The top ten clones hold about 0.1% of a sample with some 190,000 distinct CDR3 sequences, about 95% of them seen once. Trimming took 5 bases from V and 3 from J; bases not matched to a gene: 6. The germline V gene has CDR1 SGHRS and CDR2 YFSETQ. This CDR3 has 15 amino acids. The chain employs TRBV5-1 and TRBJ2-1, with TRBD1 identical over 9 bases. Sample: CD4+ T cells from PBMCs. This clonotype was obtained from a human donor in good health. CDR3 sequence (DNA): TGCGCCAGCAGGTCCGGGACAGGGTACTACAATGAGCAGTTCTTC. Encoded protein: CASRSGTGYYNEQFF.